This T cell receptor beta chain was captured by sequencing in a study of OX40 agonist ivuxolimab in advanced cancers. Across the study: All patients had ivuxolimab intravenously every 2 weeks at 0.01 to 10 mg/kg. Study-level findings and limits: Those patients achieving a partial response at 0.1-3.0 mg/kg showed among the lowest clonal expansion.

Method: immunoSEQ multiplex PCR; TCRdb's copy keeps in-frame clones and lacks some. This sample has about 45,000 clones, with roughly 90% found just once. Looked up from germline, CDR1 is SGHAT and CDR2 is FQNNGV. This CDR3 comprises 15 residues. V lost 1 base, J lost 5 bases, and 14 bases lay in between. On this clone itself: What it binds is not known.

Autoimmune disease history or systemic immunosuppression barred patients. Blood got drawn at baseline, again on cycle 4 day 1, and then on cycle 7 day 1. The gene calls are TRBV11-2 and TRBJ2-5; D may match TRBD1 or TRBD2 (5 bases each). The specimen was CD4+ or CD8+ T cells sorted from blood, collected in a trial of the OX40 agonist ivuxolimab. The source of this sequence is an adult with an advanced solid tumor such as melanoma, head and neck, liver or kidney cancer. The CDR3 DNA reads as TGTGCCAGCAGCTTAGGTGCTCGATGGGGGGAGACCCAGTACTTC. The encoded protein is CASSLGARWGETQYF. The variable domain in full, with the rest retrieved from reference TRBV11-2 and TRBJ2-5, is EAGVAQSPRYKIIEKRQSVAFWCNPISGHATLYWYQQILGQGPKLLIQFQNNGVVDDSQLPKDRFSAERLKGVDSTLKIQPAKLEDSAVYLCASSLGARWGETQYFGPGTRLLVL.